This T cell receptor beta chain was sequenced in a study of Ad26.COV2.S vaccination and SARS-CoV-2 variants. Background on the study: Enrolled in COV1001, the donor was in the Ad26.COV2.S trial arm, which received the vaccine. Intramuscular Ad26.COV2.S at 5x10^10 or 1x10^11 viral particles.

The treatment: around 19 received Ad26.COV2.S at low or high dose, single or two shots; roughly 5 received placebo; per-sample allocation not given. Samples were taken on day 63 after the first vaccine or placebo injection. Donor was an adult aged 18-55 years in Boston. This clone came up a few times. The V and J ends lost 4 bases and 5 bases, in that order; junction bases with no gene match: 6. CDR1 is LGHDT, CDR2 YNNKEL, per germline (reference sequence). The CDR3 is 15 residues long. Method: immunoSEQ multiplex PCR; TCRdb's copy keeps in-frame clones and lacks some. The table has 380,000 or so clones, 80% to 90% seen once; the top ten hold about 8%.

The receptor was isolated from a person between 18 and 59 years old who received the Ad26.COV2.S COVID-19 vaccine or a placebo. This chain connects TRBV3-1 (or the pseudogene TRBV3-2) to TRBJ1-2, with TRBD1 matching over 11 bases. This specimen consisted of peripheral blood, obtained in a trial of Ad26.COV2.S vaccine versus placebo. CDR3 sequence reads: CASSRRTGGGYGYTF. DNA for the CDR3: TGTGCCAGCAGCCGTCGGACAGGGGGCGGTTATGGCTACACCTTC.